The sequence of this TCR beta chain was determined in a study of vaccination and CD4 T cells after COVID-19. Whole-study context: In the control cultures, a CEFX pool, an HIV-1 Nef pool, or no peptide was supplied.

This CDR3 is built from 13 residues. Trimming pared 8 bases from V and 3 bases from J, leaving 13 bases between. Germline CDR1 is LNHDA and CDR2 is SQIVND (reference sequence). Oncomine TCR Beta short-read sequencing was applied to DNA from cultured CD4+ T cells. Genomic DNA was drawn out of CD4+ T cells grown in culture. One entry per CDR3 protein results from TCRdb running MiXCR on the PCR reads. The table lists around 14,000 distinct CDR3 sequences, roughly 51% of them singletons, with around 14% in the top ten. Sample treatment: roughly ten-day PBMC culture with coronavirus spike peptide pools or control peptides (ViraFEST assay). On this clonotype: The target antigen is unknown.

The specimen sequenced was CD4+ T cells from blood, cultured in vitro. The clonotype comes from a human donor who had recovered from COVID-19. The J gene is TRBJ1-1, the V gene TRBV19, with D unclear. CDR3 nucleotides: TGTGCCAGTCGGGAATACATGGACACTGAAGCTTTCTTT. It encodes CASREYMDTEAFF.